This T cell receptor (beta chain) was found in a study of beta chain features in type 1 diabetes. General study results and limits: Naive, central memory and Treg TCRB repertoires seemed to resemble each other more closely in patients than they did in healthy donors. It was possible that PCR favored shorter templates, equally so in patients and controls. Shortening of TCRB CDR3s, moderate but significant, appeared in all four CD4+ subsets of Type 1 diabetes patients.

Every single donor gave one heparinised blood draw, and these averaged approximately 120 mL. Germline-derived CDR1 and CDR2 are SQVTM and ANQGSEA. V lost 7 bases and J lost 1; bases outside the gene matches: 7. There are 14 residues in the CDR3. As every portion of the isolated RNA was reverse transcribed, the sequencing read expressed TCRB transcripts. For naive, central memory and regulatory T cell samples, reads averaged around 3.5 million. The table came from immunoSEQ multiplex PCR; TCRdb's copy has only in-frame clones and leaves some out. The data contain 200,000 to 300,000 clones, approximately 20% of them seen just once; the ten biggest clones take up approximately 0.029%. Concerning this clone: The antigen remains unidentified.

The sequencing sample was made of naive CD4+ T cells from blood. The chain couples TRBV29-1 to TRBJ1-5, with 7 positions matching TRBD1. This receptor was taken from a woman between 35 and 50 years old with type 1 diabetes. CDR3 loop: CSAAQGTSNQPQHF. CDR3 DNA sequence: TGCAGCGCCGCACAGGGGACGAGCAATCAGCCCCAGCATTTT.